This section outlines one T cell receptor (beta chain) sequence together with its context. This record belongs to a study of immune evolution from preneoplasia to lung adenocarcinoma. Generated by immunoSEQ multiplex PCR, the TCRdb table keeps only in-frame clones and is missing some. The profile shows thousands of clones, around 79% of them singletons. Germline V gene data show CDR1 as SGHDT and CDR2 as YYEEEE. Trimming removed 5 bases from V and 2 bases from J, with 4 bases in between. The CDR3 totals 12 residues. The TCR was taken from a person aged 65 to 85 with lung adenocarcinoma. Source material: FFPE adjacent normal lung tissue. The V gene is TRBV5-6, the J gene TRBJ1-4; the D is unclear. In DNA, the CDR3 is TGTGCCAGCAGTTGGACTAATGAAAAACTGTTTTTT. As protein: CASSWTNEKLFF.